One sample yielded the 5 T cell receptor beta chains listed below, sequenced in a study of shared clonotypes between healthy human individuals (dated by TCRdb to the early 2020s). The library was generated by the immunoSEQ multiplex PCR assay. TCRdb took this table from immuneACCESS and kept in-frame rearrangements with V and J called. Such tables lack part of the clones; where checked against another copy, unresolved V genes explain under half of the gap, and the rest is unexplained. This sample lists about 2.4 million clones; 80% to 95% were detected once. 0.36% of the sample rests with the top ten. The specimen sequenced was naive CD4+ T cells from PBMCs. The sample's cell subset or site label, in plain terms: CD45RA+ positively selected. All receptors come from a man between 18 and 35 years old in good health. Some clones in this sample may be carry-over from other donors' samples.

The chain combines TRBV28 with TRBJ2-4, with D hard to call. The germline V gene has CDR1 MDHEN and CDR2 SYDVKM. This CDR3 has 16 amino acids. V was trimmed by 6 bases and J by 2 bases, leaving 17 bases between them. The CDR3 sequence: CASRSAQGWSKNIQYF. The DNA for the CDR3 is TGTGCCAGCAGGTCGGCCCAAGGTTGGTCCAAAAACATTCAGTACTTC.

The genes are TRBV19 and TRBJ1-2; D is ambiguous. Germline values: CDR1 LNHDA, CDR2 SQIVND (reference sequence). V gave up 3 bases and J gave up 0 bases, with 14 bases separating them. The CDR3 extends over 16 amino acids. This CDR3 is CASSMWYQDTNYGYTF. The CDR3 nucleotides are TGTGCCAGTAGTATGTGGTACCAGGATACTAACTATGGCTACACCTTC.

This chain joins TRBV7-2 and TRBJ1-1; TRBD1 is a possible D gene (6 bases). CDR1 and CDR2 from the germline V gene are SGHTA and FQGNSA. Between the trimmed V and J ends, which lost 3 bases and 3 bases, there was a span of 17 bases. This CDR3 contains 16 residues. In DNA, the CDR3 is TGTGCCAGCAGCTTTTCGGGCTCGGGGGGCCACACTGAAGCTTTCTTT. Amino acids: CASSFSGSGGHTEAFF.

The rearrangement links TRBV4-2 to TRBJ1-1, with D uncertain. V shed 4 bases and J shed 3 bases, with 15 bases lying between them. In germline, CDR1 is LGHNA, CDR2 YNFKEQ. The CDR3 has 15 amino acids. The CDR3 spells CASSPGEGGDTEAFF. In DNA form, the CDR3 reads TGTGCCAGCAGCCCCGGGGAGGGTGGGGACACTGAAGCTTTCTTT.

The rearrangement uses TRBV6-6 and TRBJ2-6, with D possibly being TRBD1 or TRBD2 (5 bases each). This CDR3 is 13 amino acids long. Trimming took off 8 bases at V and 4 bases at J, with 9 bases between the two ends. Germline V CDR1 and CDR2: MNHNY, SVGAGI (reference sequence). The CDR3 here is CASDWGGANVLTF. The CDR3, as DNA: TGTGCCAGCGACTGGGGGGGGGCCAACGTCCTGACTTTC.